A selection of T cell receptor beta chains follows, all from one sample in a study of T cell repertoires in cytomegalovirus infection. These TCRs' antigens remain unknown. TCRdb reprocessed the reads via MiXCR and lists one record per CDR3 protein. The profile shows some 500,000 distinct CDR3 sequences, just under 40% of them singletons. Sequences were derived from cultured PBMCs, sampled from culture after CMV antigen stimulation. Receptors originate from a human donor in good health (CMV status not recorded). Some clones in this sample may be carry-over from other donors' samples. Both conserved end residues are part of each CDR3. A D gene is named only where the DNA matches it firmly. Clone size, where shown, is once, few, many, or a class for clones that have expanded.

>many|TRBV7-2|NA|TRBJ2-7
CASSLVTGTYEQYF
TGTGCCAGCAGCTTAGTTACGGGGACTTACGAGCAGTACTTC
>NA|TRBV28|TRBD1|TRBJ2-1
CASLFGQANYNEQFF
TGTGCCAGCTTATTTGGACAGGCGAACTACAATGAGCAGTTCTTC
>NA|TRBV10-3|TRBD2|TRBJ2-5
CAIRERGGQETQYF
TGTGCCATCAGGGAGCGGGGGGGCCAAGAGACCCAGTACTTC
>few|TRBV29-1|TRBD2|TRBJ2-7
CSAGTSGRSEQYF
TGCAGCGCGGGAACTAGCGGGAGATCCGAGCAGTACTTC
>few|TRBV7-4|NA|TRBJ1-2
CASLDGPEYGYTF
TGTGCCAGCCTAGACGGGCCCGAATATGGCTACACCTTC
>many|TRBV7-6|NA|TRBJ2-2
CASSSGGELFF
TGTGCCAGCAGTTCCGGAGGGGAGCTGTTTTTT
>NA|TRBV6-1|NA|TRBJ1-6
CASSITGMYSPLHF
TGTGCCAGCAGCATAACAGGGATGTATTCACCCCTCCACTTT
>few|TRBV19|NA|TRBJ2-5
CASSITGKETQYF
TGTGCCAGTAGTATCACCGGTAAAGAGACCCAGTACTTC
>few|TRBV7-2|NA|TRBJ2-5
CASSSRPQETQYF
TGTGCCAGCAGCTCTAGGCCCCAAGAGACCCAGTACTTC
>few|TRBV27|TRBD2|TRBJ2-3
CASTGLAGTTDTQYF
TGTGCCAGCACCGGGCTAGCGGGGACCACAGATACGCAGTATTTT
>few|TRBV4-1|NA|TRBJ1-1
CASSQGGEAFF
TGCGCCAGCAGCCAAGGAGGGGAAGCTTTCTTT
>NA|TRBV7-2|NA|TRBJ1-1
CASSLFRGGNTEAFF
TGTGCCAGCAGCTTGTTCAGGGGTGGGAACACTGAAGCTTTCTTT
>many|TRBV3-1|TRBD2|TRBJ2-3
CASSHLAGPHTDTQYF
TGTGCCAGCAGCCACCTAGCGGGACCACACACAGATACGCAGTATTTT
>NA|TRBV5-5|NA|TRBJ2-5
CASGVGPAGKTQYF
TGTGCCAGCGGCGTCGGGCCGGCGGGGAAGACCCAGTACTTC
>NA|TRBV19|NA|TRBJ2-1
CASSTPSTGSRDEQFF
TGTGCCAGTAGTACACCTTCCACCGGGAGCAGGGATGAGCAGTTCTTC
>NA|TRBV19|TRBD2|TRBJ2-6
CASAPGLAGAISGANVLTF
TGTGCCAGTGCCCCGGGACTAGCGGGGGCGATCTCTGGGGCCAACGTCCTGACTTTC